Each of the 24 T cell receptor beta chains below was sequenced from the same sample in a study of CD8+ T cells in alopecia areata. RNA was extracted and reverse transcribed into cDNA as the sequencing template. Measured with immunoSEQ multiplex PCR; TCRdb has only the in-frame clones, and not every one. There are roughly 200,000 clones in the sample; more than 55% occur only once, and approximately 3.4% lies in the top ten. Treatment: oral pan-JAK inhibitor, 5-10 mg twice daily. The source material was CD4+ T cells sorted from blood, sampled at week 4, from a patient treated with tofacitinib. The receptors were sampled from a human donor with alopecia areata.

The chain recombines TRBV7-9 with TRBJ2-1; no firm D call. This CDR3 region has 14 residues. V lost 1 base, J lost 7 bases, and 11 bases lay in between. Looked up from germline, CDR1 is SEHNR and CDR2 is FQNEAQ (reference sequence). CDR3 in amino acids: CASSLVAALNEQFF. The CDR3 nucleotides are TGTGCCAGCAGCTTAGTGGCGGCTCTGAATGAGCAGTTCTTC.

This clone has a handful of counts. The CDR3 region has the DNA TGCGCCAGCAGCCAAGATACGGGGTTCAGGGGGGAAGCTTTCTTT. Translation gives CASSQDTGFRGEAFF. The chain is built from TRBV4-1 and TRBJ1-1, with TRBD1 identical over 7 bases. V lost 0 bases and J lost 8; bases outside the gene matches: 9. The CDR3 runs 15 residues. The germline V gene has CDR1 MGHRA and CDR2 YSYEKL.

The chain has TRBV11-1 and TRBJ1-1; D unresolved. The V end was cut by 3 bases, the J end by 6 bases, with 20 bases between. The CDR3 has 16 amino acids. CDR1 is SGHAT and CDR2 is FQDESV in the germline V gene (reference sequence). CDR3 sequence reads: CASSFPGDLRTPEAFF. DNA for the CDR3: TGTGCCAGCAGCTTTCCCGGGGATTTACGGACTCCTGAAGCTTTCTTT. The variable domain in full, completed from reference TRBV11-1 and TRBJ1-1, reads EAEVAQSPRYKITEKSQAVAFWCDPISGHATLYWYRQILGQGPELLVQFQDESVVDDSQLPKDRFSAERLKGVDSTLKIQPAELGDSAMYLCASSFPGDLRTPEAFFGQGTRLTVV.

The chain combines TRBV18 with TRBJ1-2, with D hard to call. V lost 2 bases, J lost 6 bases, and 10 bases lay in between. The germline gives CDR1 KGHSH, CDR2 LQKENI. The CDR3 has 13 amino acids. CDR3 protein: CASSPSIEDGYTF. The DNA of the CDR3 is TGTGCCAGCTCACCATCCATCGAGGATGGCTACACCTTC.

The chain links TRBV29-1 to TRBJ2-5, with a tentative D call TRBD2 (7 bases). V lost 6 bases and J 5 bases, leaving 16 bases between the germline ends. Germline CDR1 and CDR2: SQVTM and ANQGSEA. The CDR3 runs 13 residues. The CDR3 bases are TGCAGCGTCGCGAGGGGGGGCCCGGAGACCCAGTACTTC. It translates to CSVARGGPETQYF.

The CDR3 DNA follows: TGTGCCAGCAGCTTAGAGGCGGCAGGGGGGAAAGAAAAACTGTTTTTT. Translating gives CASSLEAAGGKEKLFF. V is TRBV7-9 and J is TRBJ1-4; 7 bases map to TRBD1. Germline V gene sequence: CDR1 SEHNR, CDR2 FQNEAQ (reference sequence). The CDR3 consists of 16 residues. V lost 1 base and J lost 8; bases outside the gene matches: 10. Full variable domain (remainder filled in from reference TRBV7-9 and TRBJ1-4): DTGVSQNPRHKITKRGQNVTFRCDPISEHNRLYWYRQTLGQGPEFLTYFQNEAQLEKSRLLSDRFSAERPKGSFSTLEIQRTEQGDSAMYLCASSLEAAGGKEKLFFGSGTQLSVL.

This rearrangement joins TRBV29-1 to TRBJ2-7, with a tentative D call TRBD2 (6 bases). V gave up 4 bases and J gave up 3 bases, with 13 bases separating them. CDR1 is SQVTM and CDR2 is ANQGSEA in the germline V gene. CDR3 length: 13 amino acids. This CDR3 is CSVARRLDYEQYF. CDR3 in DNA: TGCAGCGTTGCCCGCAGACTAGACTACGAGCAGTACTTC.

The chain couples TRBV7-2 to TRBJ1-1; 7 bases line up with TRBD1. The germline V gene has CDR1 SGHTA and CDR2 FQGNSA. The junction had 7 bases not matched to a gene; V was cut back by 0 bases and J by 0 bases. This CDR3 has 17 amino acids. The CDR3 nucleotides are TGTGCCAGCAGCTTAGCGCGGAGGGGGCGGGTGAACACTGAAGCTTTCTTT. Its protein is CASSLARRGRVNTEAFF.

This clone came up a few times. The chain carries TRBV18 and TRBJ1-2; D is unresolved. Trimming shortened V by 3 bases and J by 4 bases, and 12 bases separated the two germline ends. Germline values: CDR1 KGHSH, CDR2 LQKENI. The CDR3 covers 14 residues. CDR3 in amino acids: CASSPRQDRYGYTF. DNA for the CDR3: TGTGCCAGCTCACCCCGGCAGGACCGCTATGGCTACACCTTC.

The chain recombines TRBV25-1 with TRBJ2-3, with D tentatively TRBD2 (6 bases). Trimming took off 8 bases at V and 3 bases at J, with 18 bases between the two ends. Germline loops: CDR1 MGHDK, CDR2 SYGVNS. CDR3 length: 15 amino acids. CDR3 loop: CASGPPGLGTDTQYF. CDR3 DNA: TGTGCCAGCGGGCCCCCGGGACTTGGAACAGATACGCAGTATTTT. The full variable domain, completed using reference TRBV25-1 and TRBJ2-3, is EADIYQTPRYLVIGTGKKITLECSQTMGHDKMYWYQQDPGMELHLIHYSYGVNSTEKGDLSSESTVSRIRTEHFPLTLESARPSHTSQYLCASGPPGLGTDTQYFGPGTRLTVL.

This rearrangement joins TRBV28 to TRBJ2-7; D may correspond to TRBD1 or TRBD2 (5 bases each). The CDR3 is 17 residues long. Germline V lookup: CDR1 MDHEN, CDR2 SYDVKM. V lost 3 bases and J lost 0, with 18 bases in between. The CDR3 is CASSFPPQDTSSYEQYF. In nucleotides, the CDR3 is TGTGCCAGCAGTTTCCCCCCACAGGATACTAGCTCCTACGAGCAGTACTTC.

The chain uses TRBV30 and TRBJ1-2, with unresolved D. The V gene lost 4 bases and the J gene lost 4 bases, with 10 bases spanning the gap. Germline CDR1 and CDR2: GTSNPN and SVGIG (reference sequence). CDR3 length equals 12 residues. The CDR3 region has the DNA TGTGCCTGGAACGTGGGCTCCTATGGCTACACCTTC. Amino acid sequence: CAWNVGSYGYTF.

CDR3 in amino acids: CASSLAGGALNQETQYF. Written as DNA, the CDR3 is TGCGCCAGCAGCTTGGCCGGGGGGGCCCTTAACCAAGAGACCCAGTACTTC. V usage is TRBV5-1 and J usage is TRBJ2-5, with TRBD2 identical over 8 bases. Germline assignment: CDR1 SGHRS and CDR2 YFSETQ. This CDR3 has 17 residues. V was pared by 0 bases and J by 0 bases, with 7 bases of the junction left unmatched.

The chain is built from TRBV29-1 and TRBJ1-1; no clear D. Germline assignment: CDR1 SQVTM and CDR2 ANQGSEA. This CDR3 has 10 residues. Trimming stripped 4 bases from V and 8 bases from J, with 8 bases between. The CDR3 nucleotides are TGCAGCGTTGCGTATAAGGAAGCTTTCTTT. This translates into CSVAYKEAFF.

This clone turned up a few times. The chain couples TRBV28 to TRBJ1-5; weak D call: TRBD1 (5 bases). Deletions cut 6 bases from V and 7 bases from J, with 13 bases between. Per the germline V gene, CDR1 is MDHEN and CDR2 is SYDVKM. The CDR3 totals 13 residues. This CDR3 is CASSGQGGQPQHF. CDR3 sequence (DNA): TGTGCCAGCAGCGGGCAGGGAGGCCAGCCCCAGCATTTT.

This clone was detected a few times. This CDR3 is CASSLGWQGRVYEQYF. For the CDR3, the DNA is TGTGCCAGCAGCTTAGGTTGGCAGGGAAGAGTCTACGAGCAGTACTTC. V gene TRBV7-9 combines with J gene TRBJ2-7; possible D gene TRBD1, 5 bases. The V end was cut by 1 base, the J end by 3 bases, with 16 bases between. CDR3 length: 16 residues. Germline V gene sequence: CDR1 SEHNR, CDR2 FQNEAQ (reference sequence).

The chain joins TRBV4-1 to TRBJ1-1; maybe TRBD1 (5 bases). The CDR3 runs to 15 residues. Germline CDR1 reads MGHRA; CDR2 reads YSYEKL. V lost 1 base, J lost 7 bases, and 16 bases lay in between. CDR3 region: CASSQVLGRDHEAFF. As DNA, the CDR3 is TGCGCCAGCAGCCAAGTTTTGGGCAGGGACCATGAAGCTTTCTTT.

The chain is built from TRBV6-5 and TRBJ2-5, with D possibly matching TRBD1 (6 bases). Germline CDR1 reads MNHEY; CDR2 reads SVGAGI. The CDR3 is 13 residues long. V lost 5 bases, J lost 5 bases, and 12 bases lay in between. The CDR3 bases are TGTGCCAGCAGTCTACAGGGACGGGAGACCCAGTACTTC. Translating it yields CASSLQGRETQYF.

The rearrangement joins TRBV2 to TRBJ2-7; 8 positions agree with TRBD1. Germline V gene sequence: CDR1 SNHLY, CDR2 FYNNEI. The CDR3 is 13 residues long. Losses at the gene ends were 7 bases for V and 2 bases for J; bases not matched to a gene: 4. Here the CDR3 reads CASKTGETYEQYF. DNA for the CDR3: TGTGCCAGCAAGACAGGGGAAACCTACGAGCAGTACTTC.

The chain uses TRBV7-2 and TRBJ2-7; tentative D call: TRBD1 (5 bases). This CDR3 comprises 13 residues. The germline CDR1 and CDR2 sequences are SGHTA and FQGNSA. V lost 5 bases and J lost 1, with 9 bases in between. CDR3 nucleotides: TGTGCCAGCAGCCAAAGGACATCCTACGAGCAGTACTTC. Protein sequence: CASSQRTSYEQYF.

The gene calls are TRBV6-6 and TRBJ2-7; 10 positions agree with TRBD2. This CDR3 region has 15 residues. Trimming at V came to 7 bases and at J to 0 bases, leaving 6 bases not matched to a gene. The germline V gene has CDR1 MNHNY and CDR2 SVGAGI (reference sequence). This CDR3 is CASTPLAGASYEQYF. In nucleotides, the CDR3 is TGTGCCAGCACTCCCCTAGCGGGGGCCTCCTACGAGCAGTACTTC.

The genes are TRBV30 and TRBJ1-3; 8 nucleotides match TRBD1. Trimming removed 4 bases from V and 3 bases from J; junction bases left unmatched: 8. The CDR3 loop spans 15 amino acids. Germline CDR1 GTSNPN, CDR2 SVGIG (reference sequence). The CDR3 spells CAWTQDRVDGNTIYF. CDR3 DNA: TGTGCCTGGACGCAGGACAGGGTAGATGGAAACACCATATATTTT.

The chain uses TRBV29-1 and TRBJ2-1; 9 bases align to TRBD2. The CDR3 totals 18 residues. Germline V gene lookup returns CDR1 SQVTM and CDR2 ANQGSEA. J was trimmed by 1 base and V by 4 bases; bases with no gene match: 14. CDR3 region: CSVGSETSGGGSYNEQFF. CDR3 nucleotides: TGCAGCGTTGGGTCAGAGACTAGCGGTGGAGGATCCTACAATGAGCAGTTCTTC.

The chain joins TRBV6-1 to TRBJ1-5; D gene uncertain. There are 12 residues in the CDR3. CDR1 and CDR2 (germline): MNHNS, SASEGT. V lost 2 bases and J 6 bases, leaving 5 bases between the germline ends. In DNA, the CDR3 is TGTGCCAGCAGTGAACTAAGTCAGCCCCAGCATTTT. The encoded protein is CASSELSQPQHF.